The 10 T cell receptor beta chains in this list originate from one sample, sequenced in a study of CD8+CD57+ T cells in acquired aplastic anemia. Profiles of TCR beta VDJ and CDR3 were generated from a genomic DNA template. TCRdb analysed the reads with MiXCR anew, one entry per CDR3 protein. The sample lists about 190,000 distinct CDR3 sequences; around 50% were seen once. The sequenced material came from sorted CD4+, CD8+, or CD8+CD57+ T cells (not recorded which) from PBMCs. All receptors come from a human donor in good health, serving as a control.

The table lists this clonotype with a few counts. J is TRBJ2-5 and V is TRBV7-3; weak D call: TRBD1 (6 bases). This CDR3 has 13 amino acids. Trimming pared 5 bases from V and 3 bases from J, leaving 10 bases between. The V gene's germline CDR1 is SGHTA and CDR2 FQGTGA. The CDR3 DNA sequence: TGTGCCAGCAGCCGTGCAGGGGAAGAGACCCAGTACTTC. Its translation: CASSRAGEETQYF.

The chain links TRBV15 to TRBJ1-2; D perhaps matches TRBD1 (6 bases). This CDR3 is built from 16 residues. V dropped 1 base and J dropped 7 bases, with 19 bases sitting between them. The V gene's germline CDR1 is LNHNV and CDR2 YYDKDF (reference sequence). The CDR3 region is CATSRGGGVGSSGYTF. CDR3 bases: TGTGCCACCAGCAGAGGCGGGGGCGTAGGATCTAGTGGCTACACCTTC.

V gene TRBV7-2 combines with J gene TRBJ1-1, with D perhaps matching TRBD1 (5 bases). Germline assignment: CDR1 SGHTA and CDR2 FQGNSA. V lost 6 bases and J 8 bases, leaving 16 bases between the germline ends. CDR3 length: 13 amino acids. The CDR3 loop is CASSLQGWGEAFF. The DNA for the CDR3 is TGTGCCAGCAGTCTCCAGGGATGGGGCGAAGCTTTCTTT.

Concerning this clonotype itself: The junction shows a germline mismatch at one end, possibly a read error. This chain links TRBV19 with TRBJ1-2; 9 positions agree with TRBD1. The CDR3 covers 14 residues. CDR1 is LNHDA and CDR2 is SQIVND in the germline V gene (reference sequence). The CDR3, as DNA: TGTGCCAGTAGTATTACAGGGACAGGGTCAGGCTGCACCTTC. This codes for CASSITGTGSGCTF.

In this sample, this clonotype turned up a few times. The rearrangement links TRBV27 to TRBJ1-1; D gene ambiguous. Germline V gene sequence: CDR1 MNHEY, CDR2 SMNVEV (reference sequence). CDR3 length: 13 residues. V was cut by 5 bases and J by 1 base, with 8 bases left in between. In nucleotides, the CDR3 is TGTGCCAGCAGTAAAGGTCGGAACACTGAAGCTTTCTTT. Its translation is CASSKGRNTEAFF.

CDR3 protein: CDQDNEQFF. In DNA, the CDR3 is TGTGATCAAGACAATGAGCAGTTCTTC. The chain couples TRBV7-2 to TRBJ2-1; D not resolved. The CDR3 covers 9 residues. Germline CDR1 reads SGHTA; CDR2 reads FQGNSA.

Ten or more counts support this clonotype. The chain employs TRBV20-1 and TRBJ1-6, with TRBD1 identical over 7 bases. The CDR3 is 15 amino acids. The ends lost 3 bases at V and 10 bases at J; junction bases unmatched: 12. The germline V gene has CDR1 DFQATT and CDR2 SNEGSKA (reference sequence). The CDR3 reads CSASPYDRVRSPLHF. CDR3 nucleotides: TGCAGTGCTAGCCCCTATGACAGGGTTAGATCACCCCTCCACTTT.

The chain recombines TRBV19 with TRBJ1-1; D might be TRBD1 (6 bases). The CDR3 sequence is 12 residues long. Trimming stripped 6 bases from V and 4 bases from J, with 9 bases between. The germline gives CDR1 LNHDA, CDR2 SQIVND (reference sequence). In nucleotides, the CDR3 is TGTGCCAGTAGACAGGGCTCCACTGAAGCTTTCTTT. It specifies CASRQGSTEAFF.

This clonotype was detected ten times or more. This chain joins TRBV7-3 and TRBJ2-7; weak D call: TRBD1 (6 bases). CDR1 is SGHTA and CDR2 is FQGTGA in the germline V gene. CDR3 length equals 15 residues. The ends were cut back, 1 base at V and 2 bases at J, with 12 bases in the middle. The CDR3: CASSLRGQGPYEQYF. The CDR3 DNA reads TGTGCCAGCAGCTTAAGAGGTCAGGGGCCCTACGAGCAGTACTTC.

The CDR3 sequence is CASSLQGLAGVQETQYF. The CDR3 bases are TGTGCCAGCAGCTTACAGGGACTAGCGGGGGTCCAAGAGACCCAGTACTTC. This chain links TRBV7-2 with TRBJ2-5, with 14 bases identical to TRBD2. Trimming removed 2 bases from V and 1 base from J; junction bases left unmatched: 3. This CDR3 region has 17 residues. Germline-derived CDR1 and CDR2 are SGHTA and FQGNSA.